This section outlines one T cell receptor (beta chain) sequence together with its context. Its antigen remains unidentified. The data originate from a study of cytomegalovirus exposure and HLA in healthy donors. For the study at large: Genetic ancestry analysis placed approximately 80% of the 398 donors that were genotyped in the Caucasian-associated cluster. The study, taken as a whole, reports: TCR beta chain V- and J-gene trimming was linked, in a later analysis, to a missense variant in DCLRE1C. Reports state that TCR beta sequences accurately predicted most subjects' HLA-A and HLA-B alleles. A later analysis reportedly found that, within productive TCRs, an Asian-associated ancestry cluster had fewer N-insertions than the mean observed across the 666 donors.

Primers included in the PCR were 60 Vbeta and 13 Jbeta primers. Clones were sequenced by immunoSEQ multiplex PCR, and TCRdb holds only the in-frame ones, with some missing. The sample has about 130,000 clones, around three quarters seen once. V was trimmed by 4 bases and J by 3 bases, leaving 2 bases between them. Germline V gives CDR1 SGHDT, CDR2 YYEEEE. The CDR3 consists of 11 residues. This receptor was identified in a man aged 35 to 55 in good health and CMV-seronegative. What was sequenced was PBMCs. The chain employs TRBV5-6 and TRBJ2-1; D gene unclear. The CDR3 here is CASSHYNEQFF. The DNA for the CDR3 is TGTGCCAGCAGCCACTACAATGAGCAGTTCTTC.